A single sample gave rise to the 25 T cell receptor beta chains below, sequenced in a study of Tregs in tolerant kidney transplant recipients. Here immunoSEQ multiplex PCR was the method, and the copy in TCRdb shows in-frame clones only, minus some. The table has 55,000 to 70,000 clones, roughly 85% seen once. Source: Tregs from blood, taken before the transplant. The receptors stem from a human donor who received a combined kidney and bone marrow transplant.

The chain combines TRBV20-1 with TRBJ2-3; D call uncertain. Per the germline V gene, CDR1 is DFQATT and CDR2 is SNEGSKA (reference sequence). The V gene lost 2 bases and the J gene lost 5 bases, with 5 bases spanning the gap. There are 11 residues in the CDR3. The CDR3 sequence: CSARMGDTQYF. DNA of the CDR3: TGCAGTGCTAGAATGGGAGATACGCAGTATTTT.

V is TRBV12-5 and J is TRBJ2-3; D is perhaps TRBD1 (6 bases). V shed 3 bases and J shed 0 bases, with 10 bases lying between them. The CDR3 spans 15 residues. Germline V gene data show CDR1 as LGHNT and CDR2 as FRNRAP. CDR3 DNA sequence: TGTGCTAGTGGTTTCCCGACAGGCAGCACAGATACGCAGTATTTT. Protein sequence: CASGFPTGSTDTQYF.

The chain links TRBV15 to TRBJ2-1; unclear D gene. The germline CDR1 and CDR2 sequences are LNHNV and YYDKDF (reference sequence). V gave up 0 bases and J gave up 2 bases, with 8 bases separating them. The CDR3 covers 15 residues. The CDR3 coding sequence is TGTGCCACCAGCAGAGATGAGTTCACCTACAATGAGCAGTTCTTC. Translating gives CATSRDEFTYNEQFF.

DNA of the CDR3: TGTGCCAGCAGTTTCTACCCGACAGGGATGGAAAAACTGTTTTTT. It specifies CASSFYPTGMEKLFF. The chain uses TRBV6-5 and TRBJ1-4; 7 bases map to TRBD1. The V and J ends lost 4 bases and 8 bases, in that order; junction bases with no gene match: 10. The length of the CDR3 is 15 residues. The germline V gene encodes CDR1 MNHEY and CDR2 SVGAGI.

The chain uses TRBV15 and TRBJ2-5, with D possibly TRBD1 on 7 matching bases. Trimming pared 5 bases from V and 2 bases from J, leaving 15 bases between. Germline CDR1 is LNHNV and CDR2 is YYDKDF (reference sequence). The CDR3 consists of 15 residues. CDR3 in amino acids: CATSPQGGSQETQYF. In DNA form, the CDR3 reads TGTGCCACCAGCCCCCAGGGGGGAAGTCAAGAGACCCAGTACTTC.

The CDR3 nucleotides are TGTGCCAGCAGCTTAAATAGGCGGCCATACGAGCAGTACTTC. This translates into CASSLNRRPYEQYF. V gene TRBV11-2 combines with J gene TRBJ2-5, with D unclear. TRBJ2-7 explains the end of the DNA better; the J call may be wrong. CDR1 is SGHAT, CDR2 FQNNGV, per germline. The CDR3 runs to 14 residues.

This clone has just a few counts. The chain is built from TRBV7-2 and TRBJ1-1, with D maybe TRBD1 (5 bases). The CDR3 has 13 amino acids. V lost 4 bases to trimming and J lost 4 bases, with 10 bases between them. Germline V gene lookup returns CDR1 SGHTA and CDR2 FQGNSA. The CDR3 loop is CASSSPDSTEAFF. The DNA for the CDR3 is TGTGCCAGCAGCTCACCCGACAGCACTGAAGCTTTCTTT.

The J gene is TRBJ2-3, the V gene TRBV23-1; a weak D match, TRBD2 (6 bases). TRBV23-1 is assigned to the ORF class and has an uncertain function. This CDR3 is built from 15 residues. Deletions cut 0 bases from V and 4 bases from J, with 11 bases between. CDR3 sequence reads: CASSQSKGGADTQYF. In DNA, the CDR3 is TGCGCCAGCAGTCAATCGAAGGGCGGGGCAGATACGCAGTATTTT.

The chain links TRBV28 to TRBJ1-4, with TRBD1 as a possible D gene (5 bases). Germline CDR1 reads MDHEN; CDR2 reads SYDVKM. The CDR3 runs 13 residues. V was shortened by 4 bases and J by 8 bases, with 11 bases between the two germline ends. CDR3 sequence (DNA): TGTGCCAGCAGTTGGGACGAGCAAGAAAAACTGTTTTTT. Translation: CASSWDEQEKLFF.

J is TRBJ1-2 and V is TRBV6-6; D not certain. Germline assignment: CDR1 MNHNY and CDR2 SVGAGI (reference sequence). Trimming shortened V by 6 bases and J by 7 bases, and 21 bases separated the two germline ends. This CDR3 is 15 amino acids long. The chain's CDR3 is CASRLQLQELGGYTF. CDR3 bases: TGTGCCAGCAGATTACAGCTACAAGAACTGGGTGGCTACACCTTC.

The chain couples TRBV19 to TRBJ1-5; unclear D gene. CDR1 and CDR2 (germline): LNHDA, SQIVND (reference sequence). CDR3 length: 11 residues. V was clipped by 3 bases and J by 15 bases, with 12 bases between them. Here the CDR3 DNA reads TGTGCCAGTAGTATTGGAGACGCCCCGCATTTT. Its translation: CASSIGDAPHF.

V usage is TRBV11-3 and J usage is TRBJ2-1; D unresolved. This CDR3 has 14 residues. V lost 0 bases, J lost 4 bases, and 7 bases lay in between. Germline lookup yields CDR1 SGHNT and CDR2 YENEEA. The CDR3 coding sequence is TGTGCCAGCAGCTTAGACTCCTATTACAATGAGCAGTTCTTC. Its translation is CASSLDSYYNEQFF.

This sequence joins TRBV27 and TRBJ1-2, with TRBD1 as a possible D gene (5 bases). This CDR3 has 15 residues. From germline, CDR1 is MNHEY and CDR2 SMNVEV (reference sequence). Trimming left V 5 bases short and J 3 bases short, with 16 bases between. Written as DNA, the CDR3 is TGTGCCAGCAGTCCCCGGACGGGGGGGGACTATGGCTACACCTTC. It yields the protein CASSPRTGGDYGYTF.

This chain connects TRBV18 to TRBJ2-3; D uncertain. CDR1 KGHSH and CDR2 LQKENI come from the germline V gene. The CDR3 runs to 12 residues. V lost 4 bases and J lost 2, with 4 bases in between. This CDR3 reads CASSRLTDTQYF. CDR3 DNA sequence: TGTGCCAGCTCACGCCTCACAGATACGCAGTATTTT.

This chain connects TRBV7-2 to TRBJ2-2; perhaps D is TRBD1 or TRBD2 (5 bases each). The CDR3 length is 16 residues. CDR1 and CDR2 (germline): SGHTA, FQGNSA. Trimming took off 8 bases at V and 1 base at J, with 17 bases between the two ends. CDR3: CASSSGRGGNTGELFF. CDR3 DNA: TGTGCCAGCTCTTCGGGACGGGGCGGGAACACCGGGGAGCTGTTTTTT.

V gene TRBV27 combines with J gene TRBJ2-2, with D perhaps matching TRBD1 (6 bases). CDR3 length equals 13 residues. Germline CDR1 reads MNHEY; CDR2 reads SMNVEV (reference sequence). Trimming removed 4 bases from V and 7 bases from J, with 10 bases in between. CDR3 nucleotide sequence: TGTGCCAGCAGTTCCAGGGGTGGCGGGGAGCTGTTTTTT. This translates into CASSSRGGGELFF.

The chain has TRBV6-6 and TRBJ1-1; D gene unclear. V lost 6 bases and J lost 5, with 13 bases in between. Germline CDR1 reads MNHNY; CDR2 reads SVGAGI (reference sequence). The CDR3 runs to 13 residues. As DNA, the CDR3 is TGTGCCAGCAGCCTCGTTCTGAGGACTGAAGCTTTCTTT. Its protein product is CASSLVLRTEAFF.

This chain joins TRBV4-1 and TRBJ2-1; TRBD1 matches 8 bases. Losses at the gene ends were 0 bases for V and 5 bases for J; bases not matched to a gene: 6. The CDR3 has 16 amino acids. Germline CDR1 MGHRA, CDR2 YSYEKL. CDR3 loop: CASSQDPGQAHNEQFF. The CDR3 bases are TGCGCCAGCAGCCAAGATCCGGGACAGGCCCACAATGAGCAGTTCTTC.

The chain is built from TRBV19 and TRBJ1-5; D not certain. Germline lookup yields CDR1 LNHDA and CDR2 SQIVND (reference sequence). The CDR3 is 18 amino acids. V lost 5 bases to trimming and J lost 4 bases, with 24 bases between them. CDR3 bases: TGTGCCAGTAGTCCCGACGGGAGGTCCATCACGGGTAATCAGCCCCAGCATTTT. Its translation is CASSPDGRSITGNQPQHF.

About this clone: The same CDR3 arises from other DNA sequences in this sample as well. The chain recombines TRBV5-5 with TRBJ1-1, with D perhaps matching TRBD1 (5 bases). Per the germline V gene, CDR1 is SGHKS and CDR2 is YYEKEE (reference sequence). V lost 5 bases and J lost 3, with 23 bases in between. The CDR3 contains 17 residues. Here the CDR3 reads CASSVRGRGRRDTEAFF. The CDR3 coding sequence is TGTGCCAGCAGTGTAAGGGGTCGGGGCAGGAGAGACACTGAAGCTTTCTTT.

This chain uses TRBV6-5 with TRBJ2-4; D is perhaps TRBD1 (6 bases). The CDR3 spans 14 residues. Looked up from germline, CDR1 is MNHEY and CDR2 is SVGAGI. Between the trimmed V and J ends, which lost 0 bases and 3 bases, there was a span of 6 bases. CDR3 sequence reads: CASSYSGGKNIQYF. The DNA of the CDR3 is TGTGCCAGCAGTTACTCAGGGGGCAAAAACATTCAGTACTTC.

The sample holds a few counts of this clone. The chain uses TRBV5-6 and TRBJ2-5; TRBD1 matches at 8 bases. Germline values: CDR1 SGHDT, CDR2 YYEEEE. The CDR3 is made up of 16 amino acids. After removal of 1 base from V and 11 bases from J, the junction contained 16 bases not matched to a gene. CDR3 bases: TGTGCCAGCAGCTTGCCCGGGACAGGACATCTACGAGGACAGTACTTC. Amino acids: CASSLPGTGHLRGQYF.

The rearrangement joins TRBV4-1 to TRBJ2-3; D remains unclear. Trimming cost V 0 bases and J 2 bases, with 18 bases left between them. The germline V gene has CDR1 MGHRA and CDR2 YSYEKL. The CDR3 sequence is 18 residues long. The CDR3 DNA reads TGCGCCAGCAGCCAAGATCCAAAACGTCCAGGTTACACAGATACGCAGTATTTT. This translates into CASSQDPKRPGYTDTQYF.

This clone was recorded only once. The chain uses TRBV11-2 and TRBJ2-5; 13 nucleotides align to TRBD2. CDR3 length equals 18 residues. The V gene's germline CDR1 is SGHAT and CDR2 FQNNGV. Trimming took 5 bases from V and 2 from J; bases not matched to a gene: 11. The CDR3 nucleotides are TGTGCCAGCAGCCGTAGGTGGACTAGCGGGGGTTCACAAGAGACCCAGTACTTC. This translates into CASSRRWTSGGSQETQYF.

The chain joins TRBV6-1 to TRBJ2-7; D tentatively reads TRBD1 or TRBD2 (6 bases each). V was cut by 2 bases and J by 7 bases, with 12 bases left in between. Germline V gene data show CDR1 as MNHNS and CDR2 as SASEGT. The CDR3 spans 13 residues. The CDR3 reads CASSERGRMEQYF. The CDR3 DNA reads TGTGCCAGCAGTGAACGGGGGCGGATGGAGCAGTACTTC.